Below are 12 T cell receptor beta chains sequenced from a single sample in a study of CD8+ T cells in alopecia areata. Once RNA had been extracted, it was reverse transcribed into cDNA to act as the sequencing template. Sequenced by immunoSEQ multiplex PCR; TCRdb stores in-frame clones only, minus some. The sample lists roughly 70,000 clones, about 30% occurring once. As for treatment: oral pan-JAK inhibitor, 5-10 mg twice daily. Specimen: CD8+ T cells sorted from blood, collected at week 4, from a patient treated with tofacitinib. These receptors all come from a human donor with alopecia areata.

V is TRBV29-1 and J is TRBJ2-7, with D perhaps being TRBD1 or TRBD2 (5 bases each). This CDR3 has 14 residues. Looked up from germline, CDR1 is SQVTM and CDR2 is ANQGSEA. Trimming pared 4 bases from V and 0 bases from J, leaving 13 bases between. The CDR3 reads CSVAPSGSSYEQYF. CDR3 in DNA: TGCAGCGTTGCTCCCTCAGGGAGCTCCTACGAGCAGTACTTC.

This clone has only a few counts. This chain connects TRBV27 to TRBJ1-5; D is undetermined. Germline CDR1 is MNHEY and CDR2 is SMNVEV (reference sequence). V gave up 8 bases and J gave up 0 bases, with 11 bases separating them. The length of the CDR3 is 14 residues. The CDR3 sequence is CASGPTDSNQPQHF. CDR3 DNA: TGTGCCAGCGGACCTACTGATAGCAATCAGCCCCAGCATTTT.

The table lists this clone with a few counts. The chain has TRBV29-1 and TRBJ2-5, with a possible D match to TRBD2 (5 bases). The CDR3 contains 15 residues. Trimming pared 8 bases from V and 5 bases from J, leaving 24 bases between. Germline assignment: CDR1 SQVTM and CDR2 ANQGSEA. CDR3 protein: CSPSPVGMERETQYF. The CDR3 nucleotides read TGCAGCCCTTCGCCGGTCGGGATGGAGCGGGAGACCCAGTACTTC.

This chain joins TRBV5-6 and TRBJ2-7; tentatively, D is TRBD2 (5 bases). The V gene's germline CDR1 is SGHDT and CDR2 YYEEEE. The CDR3 totals 13 residues. With 1 base removed from V and 12 bases from J, the gap between germline ends came to 17 bases. CDR3 sequence reads: CASSLTISGQPYF. The DNA for the CDR3 is TGTGCCAGCAGCTTGACGATAAGCGGTCAGCCGTACTTC.

The chain links TRBV15 to TRBJ2-6, with 7 bases aligning to TRBD1. Trimming took 3 bases from V and 1 from J; bases not matched to a gene: 9. This CDR3 contains 18 residues. The germline V gene encodes CDR1 LNHNV and CDR2 YYDKDF (reference sequence). CDR3 coding DNA: TGTGCCACCAGCAGGACCGGGACAGTGAATTCTGGGGCCAACGTCCTGACTTTC. Residues: CATSRTGTVNSGANVLTF.

This clone was counted a few times. The CDR3 loop is CASSAFTGGIHEQYF. DNA for the CDR3: TGTGCCAGCAGCGCCTTTACGGGAGGAATCCACGAGCAGTACTTC. The J gene is TRBJ2-7, the V gene TRBV9; 7 bases are shared with TRBD2. Germline V lookup: CDR1 SGDLS, CDR2 YYNGEE. CDR3 length equals 15 residues. V was clipped by 3 bases and J by 5 bases; unmatched bases: 11.

The chain is built from TRBV23-1 and TRBJ2-1; no reliable D call. TRBV23-1 carries the ORF label, with uncertain function. Trimming cost V 10 bases and J 7 bases, with 5 bases left between them. The CDR3 contains 9 residues. The DNA for the CDR3 is TGCGCCACCGTTAATGAGCAGTTCTTC. Translated: CATVNEQFF.

J is TRBJ2-5 and V is TRBV28; D possibly corresponds to TRBD1 (5 bases). Germline-derived CDR1 and CDR2 are MDHEN and SYDVKM. Trimming removed 3 bases at V and 2 bases at J, with 13 bases between. The CDR3 length is 15 residues. CDR3 bases: TGTGCCAGCAGTTTCGGGTCCCAGGGACAAGAGACCCAGTACTTC. It translates to CASSFGSQGQETQYF.

The chain is built from TRBV9 and TRBJ2-2; 7 bases agree with TRBD2. The V gene end was trimmed by 0 bases and the J gene end by 4 bases; junction bases not matched to a gene: 3. There are 15 residues in the CDR3. The germline gives CDR1 SGDLS, CDR2 YYNGEE. The CDR3 reads CASSVAGRATGELFF. DNA of the CDR3: TGTGCCAGCAGCGTAGCAGGGAGGGCCACCGGGGAGCTGTTTTTT.

The V call is TRBV9, the J call TRBJ2-1; 7 bases agree with TRBD1. The germline V gene encodes CDR1 SGDLS and CDR2 YYNGEE. The CDR3 sequence is 15 residues long. Trimming took 0 bases from V and 9 from J; bases not matched to a gene: 9. The CDR3 DNA reads as TGTGCCAGCAGCGTAGGTTCAGGAGCAGGGGGTGAGCAGTTCTTC. Translating it yields CASSVGSGAGGEQFF.

The chain couples TRBV6-1 to TRBJ2-7; 8 nucleotides line up with TRBD2. The CDR3 runs to 16 residues. The germline V gene encodes CDR1 MNHNS and CDR2 SASEGT. Trimming removed 2 bases from V and 2 bases from J; junction bases left unmatched: 8. Here the CDR3 DNA reads TGTGCCAGCAGTGAATTCGGTAGCGGGGACACCTACGAGCAGTACTTC. Its protein is CASSEFGSGDTYEQYF.

V gene TRBV2 combines with J gene TRBJ2-1; possible D gene TRBD1, 6 bases. Trimming pared 10 bases from V and 4 bases from J, leaving 17 bases between. Germline CDR1 is SNHLY and CDR2 is FYNNEI. This CDR3 is 14 amino acids long. CDR3 loop: CAIPTGTNYNEQFF. The CDR3 DNA is TGTGCCATCCCCACCGGGACAAATTACAATGAGCAGTTCTTC.